These 9 T cell receptor beta chains came from one sample sequenced in a study of blood T cell repertoires in COVID-19. Sequenced by immunoSEQ multiplex PCR; TCRdb stores in-frame clones only, minus some. The data contain fewer than 250,000 clones, around four fifths of them seen just once; the ten biggest clones take up 4%. The sequenced sample was peripheral blood. These receptors all stem from a man aged 45-65 years with acute or convalescent COVID-19.

The chain carries TRBV30 and TRBJ2-2, with 7 bases matching TRBD1. V lost 7 bases and J lost 1; bases outside the gene matches: 6. CDR1 is GTSNPN and CDR2 is SVGIG in the germline V gene (reference sequence). The CDR3 consists of 14 residues. The CDR3 sequence is CASPGQRNTGELFF. CDR3 DNA sequence: TGTGCCTCCCCGGGACAGAGGAACACCGGGGAGCTGTTTTTT.

The chain couples TRBV11-1 to TRBJ1-2; 7 bases match TRBD1. This CDR3 region has 14 residues. V lost 5 bases and J lost 5; bases outside the gene matches: 8. CDR1 is SGHAT, CDR2 FQDESV, per germline (reference sequence). For the CDR3, the DNA is TGTGCCAGCAGCCTATTACAGGGGAATTATGGCTACACCTTC. It is translated as CASSLLQGNYGYTF.

The J gene is TRBJ2-7, the V gene TRBV12-3 or TRBV12-4, with D hard to call. Trimming shortened V by 3 bases and J by 3 bases, and 3 bases separated the two germline ends. The CDR3 covers 11 residues. The CDR3 region has the DNA TGTGCCAGCAGTTTCGGCTACGAGCAGTACTTC. This encodes CASSFGYEQYF.

J is TRBJ2-7 and V is TRBV5-1; TRBD1 matches 8 bases. CDR1 is SGHRS and CDR2 is YFSETQ in the germline V gene. The ends lost 4 bases at V and 1 base at J; junction bases unmatched: 7. The CDR3 loop spans 15 amino acids. This chain's CDR3 is CASSPTGAVSYEQYF. The CDR3 DNA reads TGCGCCAGCAGCCCGACAGGGGCGGTGTCCTACGAGCAGTACTTC.

This clone was counted a few times. The chain employs TRBV7-8 and TRBJ1-2, with D possibly matching TRBD1 (5 bases). Germline lookup yields CDR1 SGHVS and CDR2 FQNEAQ. This CDR3 contains 15 residues. V was clipped by 1 base and J by 6 bases, with 15 bases between them. CDR3 loop: CASSLEGQRGNGYTF. The CDR3 DNA reads as TGTGCCAGCAGCTTAGAGGGGCAGCGAGGCAATGGCTACACCTTC.

The rearrangement joins TRBV6-6 to TRBJ1-1; a weak D match, TRBD1 (5 bases). Trimming stripped 6 bases from V and 1 base from J, with 9 bases between. The CDR3 is 13 amino acids. The germline CDR1 and CDR2 sequences are MNHNY and SVGAGI (reference sequence). CDR3 protein: CASSADRNTEAFF. CDR3 bases: TGTGCCAGCAGCGCCGACAGGAACACTGAAGCTTTCTTT.

This clone was detected once. The chain combines TRBV12-5 with TRBJ1-1; D gene uncertain. The CDR3 loop spans 12 amino acids. V lost 7 bases and J 1 base, leaving 7 bases between the germline ends. CDR1 and CDR2 (germline): LGHNT, FRNRAP. The DNA for the CDR3 is TGTGCTAGTGCGGCGGGGAACACTGAAGCTTTCTTT. Amino acids: CASAAGNTEAFF.

The chain couples TRBV9 to TRBJ2-3, with TRBD2 matching over 11 bases. Losses at the gene ends were 4 bases for V and 4 bases for J; bases not matched to a gene: 5. The CDR3 loop spans 15 amino acids. Germline CDR1 is SGDLS and CDR2 is YYNGEE. The CDR3 DNA reads TGTGCCAGCAGCACCCTTAGCGGGAGGGCAGATACGCAGTATTTT. Translated: CASSTLSGRADTQYF.

The gene calls are TRBV18 and TRBJ1-4, with D tentatively TRBD1 (5 bases). The CDR3 spans 14 residues. Trimming removed 6 bases at V and 4 bases at J, with 12 bases between. Germline V CDR1 and CDR2: KGHSH, LQKENI. The CDR3 sequence is CASSLQENNEKLFF. The CDR3 bases are TGTGCCAGCTCCCTACAGGAGAATAATGAAAAACTGTTTTTT.